These 10 T cell receptor beta chains were all obtained from the same sample, sequenced in a study of control samples from healthy donors and cancer patients. The protocol was immunoSEQ multiplex PCR, while the TCRdb copy is restricted to in-frame clones and leaves out a portion. The data show tens of thousands of clones, approximately 87% seen once. The sample was blood. All receptors come from a man in his 60s in good health.

This CDR3 is CSASHPGQGNSYEQYF. CDR3 sequence (DNA): TGCAGTGCCAGTCATCCGGGACAGGGGAACTCCTACGAGCAGTACTTC. The chain recombines TRBV20-1 with TRBJ2-7; 10 nucleotides align to TRBD1. J was trimmed by 0 bases and V by 6 bases; bases with no gene match: 11. CDR1 and CDR2 from the germline V gene are DFQATT and SNEGSKA (reference sequence). The CDR3 is 16 amino acids.

This chain links TRBV9 with TRBJ2-1, with 8 bases lining up with TRBD2. Per the germline V gene, CDR1 is SGDLS and CDR2 is YYNGEE. The CDR3 spans 15 residues. Trimming removed 1 base from V and 7 bases from J; junction bases left unmatched: 7. In DNA form, the CDR3 reads TGTGCCAGCAGCGTATACGGGAGGGCTGGGAATGAGCAGTTCTTC. This codes for CASSVYGRAGNEQFF.

The chain links TRBV27 to TRBJ1-2, with TRBD1 identical over 9 bases. The V segment lost 5 bases and the J segment 6 bases; nucleotides outside the gene matches: 13. Germline V gene lookup returns CDR1 MNHEY and CDR2 SMNVEV (reference sequence). The CDR3 is 16 amino acids. The DNA of the CDR3 is TGTGCCAGCAGTCCACATCTCGGGACAGGGAAAGATGGCTACACCTTC. Translated: CASSPHLGTGKDGYTF.

V usage is TRBV14 and J usage is TRBJ2-1; TRBD2 agrees at 12 bases. Germline assignment: CDR1 SGHDN and CDR2 FVKESK. The CDR3 totals 15 residues. The V segment lost 1 base and the J segment 9 bases; nucleotides outside the gene matches: 4. The CDR3 nucleotides are TGTGCCAGCAGCCAAGGACTAGCGGGAGCCGGTGAGCAGTTCTTC. Amino acid sequence: CASSQGLAGAGEQFF. The variable domain in full, with the rest retrieved from reference TRBV14 and TRBJ2-1, is EAGVTQFPSHSVIEKGQTVTLRCDPISGHDNLYWYRRVMGKEIKFLLHFVKESKQDESGMPNNRFLAERTGGTYSTLKVQPAELEDSGVYFCASSQGLAGAGEQFFGPGTRLTVL.

The chain couples TRBV19 to TRBJ2-1; D is perhaps TRBD2 (6 bases). Germline V gene data show CDR1 as LNHDA and CDR2 as SQIVND (reference sequence). The CDR3 is 14 amino acids. V lost 6 bases and J lost 4, with 13 bases in between. For the CDR3, the DNA is TGTGCCAGTAGGAGAGGGACTGCGTACAATGAGCAGTTCTTC. Its protein product is CASRRGTAYNEQFF.

The chain uses TRBV28 and TRBJ1-6, with D unclear. This CDR3 region has 17 residues. CDR1 is MDHEN and CDR2 is SYDVKM in the germline V gene. V was cut by 3 bases and J by 0 bases, with 12 bases left in between. The CDR3 here is CASSFLDFSSYNSPLHF. CDR3 sequence (DNA): TGTGCCAGCAGTTTTCTCGACTTCAGCTCCTATAATTCACCCCTCCACTTT.

Worth noting for this clone: Other DNA sequences in this sample translate to the same CDR3. The rearrangement uses TRBV5-8 and TRBJ2-3; D gene ambiguous. CDR3 size: 14 residues. V was shortened by 7 bases and J by 3 bases, with 15 bases between the two germline ends. Germline V gene data show CDR1 as SGHTS and CDR2 as YDEGEE. CDR3 sequence reads: CASSELSGTDTQYF. CDR3 coding DNA: TGTGCCAGCTCGGAGTTGAGTGGGACAGATACGCAGTATTTT.

The chain has TRBV19 and TRBJ2-7; TRBD2 matches 7 bases. The CDR3 length is 16 residues. V trimming: 2 bases; J trimming: 1 base; junction bases outside the gene matches: 8. Germline V gene sequence: CDR1 LNHDA, CDR2 SQIVND (reference sequence). The CDR3 nucleotides are TGTGCCAGTAGTATAAGGGGTGAAGCGGGATCCTACGAGCAGTACTTC. Residues: CASSIRGEAGSYEQYF.

This clone counts as medium-sized. The rearrangement links TRBV19 to TRBJ1-2; the D is unclear. Trimming stripped 2 bases from V and 0 bases from J, with 7 bases between. Germline lookup yields CDR1 LNHDA and CDR2 SQIVND (reference sequence). CDR3 length: 14 amino acids. The CDR3 loop reads CASSITPPNYGYTF. CDR3 bases: TGTGCCAGTAGTATAACACCCCCTAACTATGGCTACACCTTC.

The gene calls are TRBV6-1 and TRBJ2-5; perhaps TRBD2 as D (6 bases). Per germline, CDR1 MNHNS and CDR2 SASEGT. The CDR3 sequence is 14 residues long. V lost 0 bases and J lost 9, with 14 bases in between. The CDR3 nucleotides are TGTGCCAGCAGTGAAGCGTCGGGAGCGGGCCCCCAGTACTTC. The encoded protein is CASSEASGAGPQYF.